Listed here is a single T cell receptor beta chain. Here immunoSEQ multiplex PCR was the method, and the copy in TCRdb shows in-frame clones only, minus some. This table holds a few hundred thousand clones, around 87% found once. This sample is part of a study of shared clonotypes between healthy human individuals. The TCR comes from a young man in good health. The sample taken for sequencing was memory CD8+ T cells sorted from blood. Subset reported: CD45RO+ cells pooled with CCR7-negative TemRA cells.

The CDR3 coding sequence is TGTGCCAGCAGTTTAGAGGGATCAGGGGGCACTGAAGCTTTCTTT. This encodes CASSLEGSGGTEAFF. The J gene is TRBJ1-1, the V gene TRBV6-5; 7 positions agree with TRBD1. The CDR3 covers 15 residues. V shed 4 bases, J shed 4 bases, and the junction held 9 bases outside the gene matches. CDR1 MNHEY and CDR2 SVGAGI come from the germline V gene.